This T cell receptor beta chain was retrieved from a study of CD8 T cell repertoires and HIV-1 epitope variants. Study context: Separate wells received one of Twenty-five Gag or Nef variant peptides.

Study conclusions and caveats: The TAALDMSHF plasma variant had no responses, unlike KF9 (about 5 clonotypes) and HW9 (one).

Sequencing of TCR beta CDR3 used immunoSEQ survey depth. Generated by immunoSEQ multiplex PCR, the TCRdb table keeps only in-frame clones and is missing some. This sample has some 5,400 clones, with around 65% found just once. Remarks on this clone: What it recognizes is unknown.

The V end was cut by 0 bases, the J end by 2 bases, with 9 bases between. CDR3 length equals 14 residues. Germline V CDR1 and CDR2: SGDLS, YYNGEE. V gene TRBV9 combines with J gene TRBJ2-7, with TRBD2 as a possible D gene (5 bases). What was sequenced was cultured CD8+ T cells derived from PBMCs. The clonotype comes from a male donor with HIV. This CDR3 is CASSVGGGPYEQYF. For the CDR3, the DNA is TGTGCCAGCAGCGTAGGTGGAGGCCCCTACGAGCAGTACTTC.